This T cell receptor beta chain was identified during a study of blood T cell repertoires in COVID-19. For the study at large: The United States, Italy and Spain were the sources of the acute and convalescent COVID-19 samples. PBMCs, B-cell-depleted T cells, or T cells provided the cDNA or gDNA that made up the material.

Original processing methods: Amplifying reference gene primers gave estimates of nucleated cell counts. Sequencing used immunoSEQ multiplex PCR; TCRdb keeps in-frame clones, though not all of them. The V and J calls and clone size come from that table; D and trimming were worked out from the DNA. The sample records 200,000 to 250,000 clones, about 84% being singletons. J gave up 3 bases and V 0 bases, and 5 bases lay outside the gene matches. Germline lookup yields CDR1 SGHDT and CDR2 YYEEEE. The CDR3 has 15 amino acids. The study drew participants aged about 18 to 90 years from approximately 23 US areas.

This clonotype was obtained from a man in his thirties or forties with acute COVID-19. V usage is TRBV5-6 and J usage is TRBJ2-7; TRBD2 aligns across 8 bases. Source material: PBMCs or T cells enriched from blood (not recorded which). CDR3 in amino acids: CASSLDGGAFYEQYF. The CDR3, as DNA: TGTGCCAGCAGCTTGGACGGGGGGGCCTTCTACGAGCAGTACTTC.